This T cell receptor beta chain was sequenced in a study of Ad26.COV2.S vaccination and SARS-CoV-2 variants. For the study at large: Once or twice, 56 days apart, Ad26.COV2.S was delivered intramuscularly. The study's findings and limits: Non-spike TCR breadth was similar in vaccine and placebo recipients.

Treatment of the sample: 15 to 20 received Ad26.COV2.S at low or high dose, single or two shots; about five received placebo; per-sample allocation not given. Samples came from day 63 after the first vaccine or placebo injection. In the vaccine, an Ad26 vector expressed the SARS-CoV-2 spike of the Wuhan strain. The V and J ends lost 4 bases and 8 bases respectively, with 17 bases between them. CDR1 and CDR2 from the germline V gene are KGHSY and FQNENV. The CDR3 extends over 14 amino acids. In regard to this clone: Its cognate antigen is unknown.

Assay: immunoSEQ multiplex PCR; the TCRdb copy retains only in-frame clones and omits some. The sample yields approximately 350,000 clones, about 83% seen once. J is TRBJ1-2 and V is TRBV16; D remains unclear. This material consisted of peripheral blood, taken in a trial of Ad26.COV2.S vaccine versus placebo. This receptor was obtained from a person between 18 and 65 years old who received the Ad26.COV2.S COVID-19 vaccine or a placebo. The CDR3 DNA reads TGTGCCAGCAGCCCCGCCGATGCAGAAGGAGGCTACACCTTC. It yields the protein CASSPADAEGGYTF. Looking up the rest from reference TRBV16 and TRBJ1-2 gives the full variable domain: GEEVAQTPKHLVRGEGQKAKLYCAPIKGHSYVFWYQQVLKNEFKFLISFQNENVFDETGMPKERFSAKCLPNSPCSLEIQATKLEDSAVYFCASSPADAEGGYTFGSGTRLTVV.